These T cell receptor beta chains were read from a single sample in a study of blood T cells in healthy people across ages. TCRdb re-called the 5' RACE reads with MiXCR, one entry per CDR3 protein. The table includes 790,000 or so distinct CDR3 sequences, 56% detected once. Sequencing was performed on blood. Receptor source: a man aged 40-49 years in good health. CDR3s include the opening cysteine and the closing phenylalanine or tryptophan. The order of the fields is clone size, J gene, D gene, V gene, CDR3 protein, CDR3 DNA. A D gene is named only where the DNA matches it firmly. Rows give clone size only sometimes, using once, few, many, or a class for an expanded clone.

abundance: -; j_gene: TRBJ2-7; d_gene: TRBD2; v_gene: TRBV7-3; CDR3aa: CASSLEGTSAAYEQYF; CDR3nt: TGTGCCAGCAGCTTAGAAGGGACTAGCGCCGCCTACGAGCAGTACTTC
abundance: -; j_gene: TRBJ2-7; d_gene: -; v_gene: TRBV9; CDR3aa: CASSPVSPYEQYF; CDR3nt: TGTGCCAGCAGCCCTGTGAGTCCCTACGAGCAGTACTTC
abundance: -; j_gene: TRBJ1-6; d_gene: -; v_gene: TRBV5-1; CDR3aa: CASSLNRRNSPLHF; CDR3nt: TGCGCCAGCAGCTTGAACAGACGCAATTCACCCCTCCACTTT
abundance: -; j_gene: TRBJ2-3; d_gene: TRBD2; v_gene: TRBV27; CDR3aa: CGSSSASGVTDTQYF; CDR3nt: TGTGGCAGCAGTTCTGCTAGCGGGGTAACAGATACGCAGTATTTT
abundance: -; j_gene: TRBJ2-7; d_gene: -; v_gene: TRBV6-2/TRBV6-3; CDR3aa: CASTPRRLDEQYF; CDR3nt: TGTGCCAGCACTCCCCGGAGACTAGACGAGCAGTACTTC
abundance: -; j_gene: TRBJ2-1; d_gene: -; v_gene: TRBV24-1; CDR3aa: CATADPSYNEQFF; CDR3nt: TGTGCCACCGCAGACCCTTCCTACAATGAGCAGTTCTTC
abundance: -; j_gene: TRBJ2-1; d_gene: TRBD2; v_gene: TRBV6-1; CDR3aa: CASSQGLAGQQTYNEQFF; CDR3nt: TGTGCCAGCAGTCAAGGACTAGCGGGGCAGCAGACCTACAATGAGCAGTTCTTC
abundance: -; j_gene: TRBJ1-5; d_gene: -; v_gene: TRBV5-6; CDR3aa: CASSFGPLTGELYSNQPQHF; CDR3nt: TGTGCCAGCAGCTTTGGTCCATTGACAGGAGAACTGTATAGCAATCAGCCCCAGCATTTT
abundance: once; j_gene: TRBJ2-7; d_gene: TRBD1; v_gene: TRBV6-5; CDR3aa: CASSYSGTGAYGSYEQYF; CDR3nt: TGTGCCAGCAGTTACTCCGGGACAGGGGCGTATGGCTCCTACGAGCAGTACTTC
abundance: -; j_gene: TRBJ2-1; d_gene: -; v_gene: TRBV12-3/TRBV12-4; CDR3aa: CASSFETQETQFF; CDR3nt: TGTGCCAGCAGTTTTGAAACCCAAGAGACCCAGTTCTTC
abundance: few; j_gene: TRBJ2-3; d_gene: TRBD2; v_gene: TRBV7-3; CDR3aa: CASSWGGTPTSTDTQYF; CDR3nt: TGTGCCAGCAGCTGGGGGGGGACTCCTACTAGCACAGATACGCAGTATTTT
abundance: -; j_gene: TRBJ1-4; d_gene: -; v_gene: TRBV3-1; CDR3aa: CASSQDVSTNEKLFF; CDR3nt: TGTGCCAGCAGCCAAGACGTTTCCACTAATGAAAAACTGTTTTTT
abundance: -; j_gene: TRBJ2-1; d_gene: -; v_gene: TRBV3-1; CDR3aa: CASSQGHPSIGNEQFF; CDR3nt: TGTGCCAGCAGCCAAGGCCATCCGAGCATCGGAAATGAGCAGTTCTTC
abundance: -; j_gene: TRBJ2-6; d_gene: TRBD1; v_gene: TRBV5-1; CDR3aa: CASSLPPPTGTGANVLTF; CDR3nt: TGCGCCAGCAGCTTGCCCCCCCCGACAGGGACTGGGGCCAACGTCCTGACTTTC
abundance: few; j_gene: TRBJ2-7; d_gene: -; v_gene: TRBV7-2; CDR3aa: CASSSTPGQSAEQYF; CDR3nt: TGTGCCAGCAGCTCCACACCGGGACAATCAGCCGAGCAGTACTTC
abundance: -; j_gene: TRBJ2-2; d_gene: -; v_gene: TRBV4-2; CDR3aa: CASSQRETPTNTGELFF; CDR3nt: TGTGCCAGCAGCCAAAGGGAGACTCCAACGAACACCGGGGAGCTGTTTTTT
abundance: -; j_gene: TRBJ2-5; d_gene: -; v_gene: TRBV7-2; CDR3aa: CASSLGGGQESQYF; CDR3nt: TGTGCCAGCAGCTTAGGGGGCGGACAAGAGTCCCAGTACTTC
abundance: many; j_gene: TRBJ2-1; d_gene: -; v_gene: TRBV6-5; CDR3aa: CASSSGRDFSEQFF; CDR3nt: TGTGCCAGCAGTTCGGGACGGGACTTTTCTGAGCAGTTCTTC
abundance: -; j_gene: TRBJ1-2; d_gene: -; v_gene: TRBV12-3/TRBV12-4; CDR3aa: CASNRRGSRGYTF; CDR3nt: TGTGCCTCCAACCGCAGGGGATCAAGGGGTTACACCTTC
abundance: -; j_gene: TRBJ2-7; d_gene: -; v_gene: TRBV7-2; CDR3aa: CASSPGKRYEQYF; CDR3nt: TGTGCCAGCAGCCCAGGGAAACGATACGAGCAGTACTTC
abundance: few; j_gene: TRBJ2-1; d_gene: -; v_gene: TRBV20-1; CDR3aa: CSVPTAAAPLGNEQFF; CDR3nt: TGCAGTGTCCCCACTGCCGCGGCCCCCCTGGGGAATGAGCAGTTCTTC
abundance: once; j_gene: TRBJ2-1; d_gene: TRBD1; v_gene: TRBV29-1; CDR3aa: CSVTPATGTDNEQFF; CDR3nt: TGCAGCGTTACCCCCGCGACAGGGACCGACAATGAGCAGTTCTTC
abundance: few; j_gene: TRBJ1-1; d_gene: TRBD1; v_gene: TRBV7-9; CDR3aa: CASRRSRQGDTEAFF; CDR3nt: TGTGCCAGCAGACGATCTCGACAGGGGGACACTGAAGCTTTCTTT
abundance: -; j_gene: TRBJ2-5; d_gene: -; v_gene: TRBV5-4; CDR3aa: CATSRGAEETQYF; CDR3nt: TGTGCCACCTCCCGAGGAGCGGAAGAGACCCAGTACTTC
abundance: few; j_gene: TRBJ2-3; d_gene: TRBD1; v_gene: TRBV7-2; CDR3aa: CASSPARGLEGTDTQYF; CDR3nt: TGTGCCAGCAGCCCAGCGAGGGGGCTGGAGGGCACAGATACGCAGTATTTT
abundance: few; j_gene: TRBJ2-5; d_gene: TRBD1; v_gene: TRBV4-1; CDR3aa: CASSQEGTGVLETQYF; CDR3nt: TGCGCCAGCAGCCAAGAGGGGACAGGGGTTTTGGAGACCCAGTACTTC
abundance: -; j_gene: TRBJ2-1; d_gene: TRBD2; v_gene: TRBV29-1; CDR3aa: CSARLAGGVEQFF; CDR3nt: TGCAGCGCCAGACTAGCGGGAGGTGTTGAGCAGTTCTTC